The clone carrying this TCR beta chain was counted at least ten times. This sample stems from a study of T cells in Graves' hyperthyroidism and ophthalmopathy. Amplification targeted TCR beta CDR3 regions from RNA transcripts. The HTBI set primed first-round TCR CDR3 RT-PCR. TCRdb fed the multiplex PCR reads into MiXCR, producing one record per CDR3 protein. Here the sample spans hundreds of thousands of distinct CDR3 sequences, about 20% being singletons. CDR1 MDHEN and CDR2 SYDVKM come from the germline V gene. Trimming shortened V by 3 bases and J by 7 bases, and 4 bases separated the two germline ends. The length of the CDR3 is 11 residues.

The sample comprised blood. The chain is built from TRBV28 and TRBJ2-1; D is uncertain. The sequence was collected from a man aged 35 to 55 with Graves' ophthalmopathy. CDR3: CASSLFNEQFF. In DNA form, the CDR3 reads TGTGCCAGCAGTTTGTTTAATGAGCAGTTCTTC.